Presented here are 21 T cell receptor beta chains from one specimen sequenced in a study of cytomegalovirus exposure and HLA in healthy donors. Amplification used 60 Vbeta primers and 13 Jbeta primers. Repertoires were generated with immunoSEQ multiplex PCR, while TCRdb's copy carries only in-frame clones and drops some. This sample has about 120,000 clones; 74% occur once, and the top ten carry 4%. Input material: PBMCs. Every receptor here comes from a middle-aged man in good health and CMV-seropositive.

The chain uses TRBV27 and TRBJ2-2; tentative D call: TRBD2 (5 bases). Germline V lookup: CDR1 MNHEY, CDR2 SMNVEV (reference sequence). The CDR3 covers 16 residues. V was trimmed by 2 bases and J by 6 bases, leaving 16 bases between them. CDR3 sequence: CASSLRASGLAGELFF. Here the CDR3 DNA reads TGTGCCAGCAGTTTACGGGCCTCGGGGTTGGCCGGGGAGCTGTTTTTT.

V is TRBV5-4 and J is TRBJ2-1; TRBD2 matches at 8 bases. The length of the CDR3 is 14 residues. Germline CDR1 and CDR2: SGHNT and YYREEE (reference sequence). V lost 6 bases to trimming and J lost 4 bases; unmatched junction nucleotides: 6. The CDR3 bases are TGTGCCAGCAACCCTAGCGGGTTGTACAATGAGCAGTTCTTC. It translates to CASNPSGLYNEQFF.

J is TRBJ2-1 and V is TRBV5-1; 7 nucleotides match TRBD2. The length of the CDR3 is 16 residues. V shed 0 bases, J shed 5 bases, and the junction held 8 bases outside the gene matches. Germline-derived CDR1 and CDR2 are SGHRS and YFSETQ. CDR3 DNA sequence: TGCGCCAGCAGCTTGGCTTTACTAGCGACCAACAATGAGCAGTTCTTC. Translating it yields CASSLALLATNNEQFF.

CDR3 DNA: TGTGCCAGCAGCCCCTCTAGCGGGAGCTTACACCTTTCGTACGAGCAGTACTTC. Translating it yields CASSPSSGSLHLSYEQYF. This sequence joins TRBV9 and TRBJ2-7; TRBD2 matches 10 bases. The length of the CDR3 is 18 residues. V was pared by 4 bases and J by 4 bases, with 17 bases of the junction left unmatched. CDR1 and CDR2 (germline): SGDLS, YYNGEE.

The chain joins TRBV27 to TRBJ1-5, with TRBD1 matching over 7 bases. V gave up 4 bases and J gave up 0 bases; unmatched junction bases: 6. The CDR3 is made up of 16 amino acids. Germline CDR1 reads MNHEY; CDR2 reads SMNVEV (reference sequence). This CDR3 reads CASSSGTALSNQPQHF. The CDR3 DNA sequence: TGTGCCAGCAGTTCCGGGACAGCTCTTAGCAATCAGCCCCAGCATTTT.

This clone was recorded only once. The CDR3 spells CASSLFRGYIQYF. The CDR3 DNA is TGCGCCAGCAGCCTATTTAGAGGGTACATTCAGTACTTC. The rearrangement joins TRBV5-1 to TRBJ2-4, with D perhaps matching TRBD2 (5 bases). The germline gives CDR1 SGHRS, CDR2 YFSETQ. V was clipped by 4 bases and J by 8 bases, with 13 bases between them. The CDR3 sequence is 13 residues long.

V is TRBV6-1 and J is TRBJ2-1, with 12 positions matching TRBD2. J lost 6 bases, V lost 6 bases, and 6 bases had no gene match. The CDR3 length is 15 residues. CDR1 is MNHNS and CDR2 is SASEGT in the germline V gene. DNA of the CDR3: TGTGCCAGCAGGGAACCGGGACTAGCGGGCAATGAGCAGTTCTTC. Translated: CASREPGLAGNEQFF.

This clone was seen a single time. The V gene is TRBV20-1, the J gene TRBJ1-2, with D tentatively TRBD1 (6 bases). The CDR3 runs 11 residues. The germline V gene has CDR1 DFQATT and CDR2 SNEGSKA (reference sequence). The V end was cut by 6 bases, the J end by 4 bases, with 9 bases between. CDR3 protein: CSAGDIYGYTF. In nucleotides, the CDR3 is TGCAGTGCCGGGGACATCTATGGCTACACCTTC.

The gene calls are TRBV7-8 and TRBJ2-7, with 7 bases aligning to TRBD1. V lost 5 bases and J lost 4; bases outside the gene matches: 11. Looked up from germline, CDR1 is SGHVS and CDR2 is FQNEAQ. The CDR3 consists of 15 residues. DNA of the CDR3: TGTGCCAGCAGCCCGGAGGTGGGGACAGCTTACGAGCAGTACTTC. Protein: CASSPEVGTAYEQYF.

This CDR3 is CASSQTRRDTGELFF. The CDR3 nucleotides are TGTGCCAGCAGCCAAACCCGGAGGGACACCGGGGAGCTGTTTTTT. The genes are TRBV7-6 and TRBJ2-2; tentative D call: TRBD2 (6 bases). Deletions cut 5 bases from V and 3 bases from J, with 13 bases between. Germline values: CDR1 SGHVS, CDR2 FNYEAQ. This CDR3 is built from 15 residues.

The chain employs TRBV4-3 and TRBJ2-7; tentatively, D is TRBD1 (5 bases). The CDR3 loop spans 14 amino acids. The V end lost 0 bases, the J end lost 4 bases, and 10 bases lay between the germline ends. Germline-derived CDR1 and CDR2 are LGHNA and YSLEER. CDR3 protein: CASSQDQGRYEQYF. CDR3 nucleotide sequence: TGCGCCAGCAGCCAAGATCAGGGTCGGTACGAGCAGTACTTC.

The chain employs TRBV5-6 and TRBJ2-2; 8 bases map to TRBD1. Germline CDR1 and CDR2: SGHDT and YYEEEE. Trimming removed 1 base from V and 5 bases from J; junction bases left unmatched: 7. The CDR3 totals 16 residues. The DNA for the CDR3 is TGTGCCAGCAGCTTGTGGGGGACAGGTGGTACCGGGGAGCTGTTTTTT. This sequence encodes CASSLWGTGGTGELFF.

Details on this clone: This sample also contains other DNA sequences that code for the same CDR3. The V and J genes are TRBV19 and TRBJ1-5; D call uncertain. CDR1 and CDR2 from the germline V gene are LNHDA and SQIVND (reference sequence). V was shortened by 4 bases and J by 7 bases, with 11 bases between the two germline ends. The CDR3 totals 13 residues. Here the CDR3 reads CASSTSGDQPQHF. For the CDR3, the DNA is TGTGCCAGTAGTACGTCAGGTGACCAGCCCCAGCATTTT.

The chain employs TRBV5-1 and TRBJ1-1, with D tentatively TRBD1 (6 bases). From germline, CDR1 is SGHRS and CDR2 YFSETQ. The ends were cut back, 4 bases at V and 1 base at J, with 17 bases in the middle. CDR3 length equals 16 residues. This chain's CDR3 is CASSPSRQDGNTEAFF. CDR3 coding DNA: TGCGCCAGCAGCCCGTCGAGACAGGACGGGAACACTGAAGCTTTCTTT.

V is TRBV4-1 and J is TRBJ2-2; 10 nucleotides agree with TRBD1. This CDR3 region has 14 residues. Trimming took 3 bases from V and 6 from J; bases not matched to a gene: 1. CDR1 MGHRA and CDR2 YSYEKL come from the germline V gene. The CDR3: CASSHGQGAGELFF. The DNA for the CDR3 is TGCGCCAGCAGCCACGGACAGGGGGCCGGGGAGCTGTTTTTT.

The chain has TRBV6-6 and TRBJ2-7; possibly TRBD1 for D (6 bases). The germline V and J ends were trimmed by 0 bases and 4 bases, with 10 bases remaining between them. Germline V gives CDR1 MNHNY, CDR2 SVGAGI (reference sequence). This CDR3 is built from 14 residues. The CDR3 region has the DNA TGTGCCAGCAGTTACTCACAGGGCGATTACGAGCAGTACTTC. It translates to CASSYSQGDYEQYF.

This chain connects TRBV7-3 to TRBJ1-1, with a weak D call TRBD1 (5 bases). This CDR3 has 12 residues. The V end was cut by 5 bases, the J end by 1 base, with 5 bases between. Looked up from germline, CDR1 is SGHTA and CDR2 is FQGTGA. CDR3 protein: CASSQGNTEAFF. In nucleotides, the CDR3 is TGTGCCAGCAGCCAGGGGAACACTGAAGCTTTCTTT.

The V call is TRBV6-1, the J call TRBJ1-1; 9 nucleotides match TRBD1. CDR3 size: 14 residues. Unmatched junction bases numbered 5, after V lost 9 bases and J lost 0 bases. From germline, CDR1 is MNHNS and CDR2 SASEGT. Here the CDR3 DNA reads TGTGCCAGTAGACAGGGGGGGCTGAACACTGAAGCTTTCTTT. Translating gives CASRQGGLNTEAFF.

CDR3 nucleotides: TGTGCCAGCAGTGAACTCCAGGGCCCCTACGAGCAGTACTTC. This sequence encodes CASSELQGPYEQYF. The rearrangement uses TRBV2 and TRBJ2-7; perhaps TRBD1 as D (5 bases). Germline values: CDR1 SNHLY, CDR2 FYNNEI. V was pared by 2 bases and J by 2 bases, with 10 bases between. The CDR3 is 14 residues long.

The chain employs TRBV7-9 and TRBJ1-1; D is perhaps TRBD1 (5 bases). Per germline, CDR1 SEHNR and CDR2 FQNEAQ (reference sequence). The V end lost 1 base, the J end lost 5 bases, and 8 bases lay between the germline ends. The CDR3 totals 13 residues. The CDR3, as DNA: TGTGCCAGCAGCTTAGACAGGAAGACTGAAGCTTTCTTT. The encoded protein is CASSLDRKTEAFF.

The chain uses TRBV7-8 and TRBJ2-1; 7 bases map to TRBD2. Per the germline V gene, CDR1 is SGHVS and CDR2 is FQNEAQ. The CDR3 extends over 17 amino acids. V trimming: 0 bases; J trimming: 1 base; junction bases outside the gene matches: 6. The CDR3 region has the DNA TGTGCCAGCAGCTTAGCGTCGCGACTAGCATCCTACAATGAGCAGTTCTTC. Translation: CASSLASRLASYNEQFF.